This passage covers 6 T cell receptor beta chains from one sample sequenced in a study of T cells and copy number aberrations in small-cell lung cancer. Profiling relied on immunoSEQ multiplex PCR, and the TCRdb table lists in-frame clones only, not all of them. The sample has 6,000 or so clones, less than 85% seen once. Material: tumor tissue. The receptor set was obtained from a man aged 50-59 years with small cell lung cancer.

This rearrangement joins TRBV5-1 to TRBJ2-5; 8 positions agree with TRBD1. The CDR3 runs 15 residues. Looked up from germline, CDR1 is SGHRS and CDR2 is YFSETQ. V was pared by 3 bases and J by 0 bases, with 4 bases of the junction left unmatched. CDR3 in amino acids: CASSSQTGDQETQYF. The DNA of the CDR3 is TGCGCCAGCAGCTCGCAGACAGGGGACCAAGAGACCCAGTACTTC.

V is TRBV6-4 and J is TRBJ1-1; weak D call: TRBD1 (5 bases). Trimming stripped 6 bases from V and 2 bases from J, with 13 bases between. Germline loops: CDR1 MRHNA, CDR2 SNTAGT. CDR3 length equals 14 residues. CDR3 nucleotides: TGTGCCAGCAGCCAAACAGGCGACAACACTGAAGCTTTCTTT. It translates to CASSQTGDNTEAFF.

The genes are TRBV2 and TRBJ1-1, with 7 bases matching TRBD1. The CDR3 length is 13 residues. With 6 bases clipped from V and 5 bases from J, the junction kept 6 bases outside the gene matches. Germline CDR1 SNHLY, CDR2 FYNNEI. The CDR3: CASRPDRVTEAFF. The DNA of the CDR3 is TGTGCCAGCAGGCCCGACAGGGTGACTGAAGCTTTCTTT.

This sequence joins TRBV19 and TRBJ1-5; D may be TRBD1 (6 bases). The CDR3 extends over 16 amino acids. Germline values: CDR1 LNHDA, CDR2 SQIVND (reference sequence). The ends were cut back, 7 bases at V and 0 bases at J, with 16 bases in the middle. This chain's CDR3 is CASNRYEGGSNQPQHF. CDR3 DNA sequence: TGTGCCAGTAACCGGTACGAGGGGGGTAGCAATCAGCCCCAGCATTTT.

The rearrangement links TRBV18 to TRBJ2-5, with TRBD1 as a possible D gene (8 bases). The CDR3 loop spans 16 amino acids. Germline-derived CDR1 and CDR2 are KGHSH and LQKENI. V was shortened by 3 bases and J by 3 bases, with 17 bases between the two germline ends. The CDR3 here is CASSPTGGQEEETQYF. The CDR3 coding sequence is TGTGCCAGCTCACCTACGGGGGGACAGGAGGAAGAGACCCAGTACTTC.

This clone was recorded once. This chain's CDR3 is CASNGGTTGDTQYF. Written as DNA, the CDR3 is TGCGCCAGCAATGGCGGCACCACGGGGGATACGCAGTATTTT. This chain links TRBV5-1 with TRBJ2-3, with D maybe TRBD2 (5 bases). The CDR3 runs to 14 residues. V lost 6 bases and J 6 bases, leaving 17 bases between the germline ends. Germline values: CDR1 SGHRS, CDR2 YFSETQ.